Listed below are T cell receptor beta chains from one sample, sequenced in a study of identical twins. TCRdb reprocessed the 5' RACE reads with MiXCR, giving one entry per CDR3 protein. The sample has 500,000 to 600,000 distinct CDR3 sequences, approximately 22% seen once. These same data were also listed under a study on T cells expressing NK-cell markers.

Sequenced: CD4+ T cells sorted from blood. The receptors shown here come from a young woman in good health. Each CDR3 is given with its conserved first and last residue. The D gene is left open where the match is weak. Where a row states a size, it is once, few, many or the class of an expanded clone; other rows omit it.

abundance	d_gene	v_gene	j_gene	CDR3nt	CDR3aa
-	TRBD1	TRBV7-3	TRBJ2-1	TGTGCCAGCAGCTTAAACGCACTGGGACAGGGGTTCAATGAGCAGTTCTTC	CASSLNALGQGFNEQFF
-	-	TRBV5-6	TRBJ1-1	TGTGCCAGCAGTTCCACAAAGGGGATGAACACTGAAGCTTTCTTT	CASSSTKGMNTEAFF
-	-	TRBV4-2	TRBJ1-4	TGTGCCAGCAGCCAAGAGGTTCGAAATGAAAAACTGTTTTTT	CASSQEVRNEKLFF
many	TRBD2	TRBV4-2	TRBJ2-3	TGTGCCAGCCGCGGACTAGCGGTCTTCACAGATACGCAGTATTTT	CASRGLAVFTDTQYF
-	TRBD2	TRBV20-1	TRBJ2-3	TGCAGTGCTAGCGGGAGGGCCGGGGCAGATACGCAGTATTTT	CSASGRAGADTQYF
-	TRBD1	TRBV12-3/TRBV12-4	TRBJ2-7	TGTGCCAGCAGTCCCGGGACAGGGCGAACCTACGAGCAGTACTTC	CASSPGTGRTYEQYF
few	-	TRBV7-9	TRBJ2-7	TGTGCCAGCAGCAGTTCTAGCGCGTCCTACGAGCAGTACTTC	CASSSSSASYEQYF
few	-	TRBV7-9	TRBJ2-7	TGTGCCAGCTCACCGGGCCGGTACGAGCAGTACTTC	CASSPGRYEQYF
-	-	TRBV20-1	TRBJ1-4	TGCAGTGCTAGAGATGCAACGCCTAGGCAGAGGGAAAAACTGTTTTTT	CSARDATPRQREKLFF
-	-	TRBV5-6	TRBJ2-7	TGTGCCAGCAGCCCGGGGCACCTCGGCGAGCAGTACTTC	CASSPGHLGEQYF
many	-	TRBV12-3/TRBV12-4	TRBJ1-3	TGTGCCAGCAGTTTAGTGGACACCATATATTTT	CASSLVDTIYF
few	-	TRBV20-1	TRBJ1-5	TGCAGTGCTCGCGACGCCAACAGCAATCAGCCCCAGCATTTT	CSARDANSNQPQHF
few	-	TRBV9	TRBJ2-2	TGTGCCAGCAGCGTAATTGGGTCTCCCACCGGGGAGCTGTTTTTT	CASSVIGSPTGELFF
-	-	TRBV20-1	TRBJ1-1	TGCAGTGCTAGAGTTGGGAAGGGTTGGGCTTTCTTT	CSARVGKGWAFF
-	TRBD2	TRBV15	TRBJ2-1	TGTGCCACCAGCAGCCCTTCGACTAGCGGGAGCTATGAGCAGTTCTTC	CATSSPSTSGSYEQFF
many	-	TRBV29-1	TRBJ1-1	TGCAGCGTATGGAGAGGGACAGCTTTCTTT	CSVWRGTAFF
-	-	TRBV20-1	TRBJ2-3	TGCAGTGCCACGCCAACTAGGGCCGGGCGGGGAGATACGCAGTATTTT	CSATPTRAGRGDTQYF
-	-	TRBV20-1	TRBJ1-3	TGCAGTGCTGGGTTACAGGGACACACCATATATTTT	CSAGLQGHTIYF
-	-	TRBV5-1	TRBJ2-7	TGCGCCAGCAGCTTGGGATTTGCCTACGAGCAGTACTTC	CASSLGFAYEQYF
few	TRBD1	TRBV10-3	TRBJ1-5	TGTGCCACGACGGGACAGCCGAATCAGCCCCAGCATTTT	CATTGQPNQPQHF
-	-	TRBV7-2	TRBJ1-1	TGTGCCAGCAGCTTAGTCTCGGGATCGGGCACTGAAGCTTTCTTT	CASSLVSGSGTEAFF
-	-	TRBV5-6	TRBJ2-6	TGTGCCAGCAGCTTATATGGGGCCAACGTCCTGACTTTC	CASSLYGANVLTF
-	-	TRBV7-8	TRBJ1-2	TGTGCCAGCAGCTTAAACGAGTATGGCTACACCTTC	CASSLNEYGYTF
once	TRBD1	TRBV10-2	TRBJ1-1	TGCGCCAGCACGGGCCACAGGGGTGAGGACACTGAAGCTTTCTTT	CASTGHRGEDTEAFF
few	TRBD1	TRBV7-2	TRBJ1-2	TGTGCCAGCAGCTCCACGGGACAGCTCTATGGCTACACCTTC	CASSSTGQLYGYTF
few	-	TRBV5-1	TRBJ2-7	TGCGCCAGCAGCTTGGTTGTTGGCAAATACGAGCAGTACTTC	CASSLVVGKYEQYF
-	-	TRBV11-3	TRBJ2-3	TGTGCCAGCAGCAACCGGGGGCGGTTCACAGATACGCAGTATTTT	CASSNRGRFTDTQYF
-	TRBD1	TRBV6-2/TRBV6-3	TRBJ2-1	TGTGCCAGCAGAGACAGGGATAGGGAGCAGTTCTTC	CASRDRDREQFF
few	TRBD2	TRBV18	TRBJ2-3	TGTGCCAGCTCACCCGGTCATGGCGGGGGGGCGGATACGCAGTATTTT	CASSPGHGGGADTQYF
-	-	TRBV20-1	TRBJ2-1	TGCAGTGGCCGGGATCCGGGCCAAACACCGGGATTGACAGTCCACAATGAGCAGTTCTTC	CSGRDPGQTPGLTVHNEQFF
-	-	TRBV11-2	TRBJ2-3	TGTGCCAGCAGCTTAGATCCGAGTACTAGCTTGTATTTT	CASSLDPSTSLYF
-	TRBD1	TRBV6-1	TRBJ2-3	TGTGCCAGCATGAGGATACAGGGGCCCACAGATACGCAGTATTTT	CASMRIQGPTDTQYF
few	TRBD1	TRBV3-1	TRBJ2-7	TGTGCCAGCAGCCAGCCTTCTGCTAGGGGGCTCTCCTACGAGCAGTACTTC	CASSQPSARGLSYEQYF
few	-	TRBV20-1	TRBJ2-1	TGCAGTGCTAGACGGTACAATGAGCAGTTCTTC	CSARRYNEQFF
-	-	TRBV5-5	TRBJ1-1	TGTGCCAGCAGCTTATTCGGACGGGGAGCTTTCTTT	CASSLFGRGAFF
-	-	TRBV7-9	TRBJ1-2	TGTGCCAGCAGCCTGTTAGTTGCGGACGGCTACACCTTC	CASSLLVADGYTF
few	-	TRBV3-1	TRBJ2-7	TGTGCCAGCAGCCAAGAAGGCGGAGGGCTAAGCTCCTACGAGCAGTACTTC	CASSQEGGGLSSYEQYF
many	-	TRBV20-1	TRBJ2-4	TGCAGTGCTTCTCGAAACATTCAGTACTTC	CSASRNIQYF
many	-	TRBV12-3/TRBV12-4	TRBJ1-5	TGTGCCAGCAGTTTCAGTAGTTTACCCCCGTTTAGCAATCAGCCCCAGCATTTT	CASSFSSLPPFSNQPQHF
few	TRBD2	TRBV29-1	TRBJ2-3	TGCAGCGTTGCCGGCCTAGCGGGAAGGAAGGCAGATACGCAGTATTTT	CSVAGLAGRKADTQYF
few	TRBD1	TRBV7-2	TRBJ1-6	TGTGCCAGCAGCCGGACAGGGGGCATGTCTGGTTCACCCCTCCACTTT	CASSRTGGMSGSPLHF
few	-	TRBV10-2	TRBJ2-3	TGCGCCAGCAGGTTTCGAAGCGCCGCAGATACGCAGTATTTT	CASRFRSAADTQYF
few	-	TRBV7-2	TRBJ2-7	TGTGCCAGCAGCTTCTCCTTTGCAGGGCTAGAGCAGTACTTC	CASSFSFAGLEQYF
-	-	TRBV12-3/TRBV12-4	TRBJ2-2	TGTGCCAGCAGTCCTCGGAGGGCGACGGGCACCGGGGAGCTGTTTTTT	CASSPRRATGTGELFF
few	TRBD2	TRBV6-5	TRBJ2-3	TGTGCCAGCAGTTACAGGGCGGGAGGGGCAGATACGCAGTATTTT	CASSYRAGGADTQYF
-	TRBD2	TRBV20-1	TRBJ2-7	TGCAGTGCCTCAAGGACTAGTCTCGGCGAGCAGTACTTC	CSASRTSLGEQYF
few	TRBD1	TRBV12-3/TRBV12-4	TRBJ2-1	TGTGCCAGCAGTCTCCCAGGACAGGGAAGGCAGTTCTTC	CASSLPGQGRQFF
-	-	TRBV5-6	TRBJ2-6	TGTGCCAGCAGCTTAAGGGTAGCCGGGGCCAACGTCCTGACTTTC	CASSLRVAGANVLTF
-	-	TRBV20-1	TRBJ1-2	TGCAGTGCTAGACGGGGTGGGATCTATGGCTACACCTTC	CSARRGGIYGYTF
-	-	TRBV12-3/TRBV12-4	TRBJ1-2	TGTGCCAGCAGTTTATGGGCAGGGTCCAACTATGGCTACACCTTC	CASSLWAGSNYGYTF
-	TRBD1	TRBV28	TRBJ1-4	TGTGCCAGCAGTCCGAGGCCGGGACAGGGTATTGAAAAACTGTTTTTT	CASSPRPGQGIEKLFF
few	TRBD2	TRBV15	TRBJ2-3	TGTGCCACCAGCAATAGAGCGGGGGGACGCACAGATACGCAGTATTTT	CATSNRAGGRTDTQYF
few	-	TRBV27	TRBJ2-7	TGTGCCAGCAGTTTATGGTCTAGCTCCTACGAGCAGTACTTC	CASSLWSSSYEQYF
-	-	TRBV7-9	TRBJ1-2	TGTGCCAGCAGCTTAAACTGGGGGCAAGGCTACACCTTC	CASSLNWGQGYTF